This T cell receptor (beta chain) was recovered during a study of Ad26.COV2.S vaccination and SARS-CoV-2 variants. The V end was cut by 4 bases, the J end by 1 base, with 7 bases between. Germline CDR1 is MNHEY and CDR2 is SVGEGT. CDR3 length: 13 amino acids. Treatment meaning: some 20 received Ad26.COV2.S at low or high dose, single or two shots; roughly 5 received placebo; per-sample allocation not given. Collection of the samples took place on day 63 after the first injection of vaccine or placebo. TCRdb's table, derived via immunoSEQ multiplex PCR, lists solely in-frame clones and lacks some. The sample contains approximately 420,000 clones, 80% to 90% of which appear only once.

The source of this sequence is a person aged 18 to 59 who received the Ad26.COV2.S COVID-19 vaccine or a placebo. Sequencing used peripheral blood, obtained in a trial of Ad26.COV2.S vaccine versus placebo. The genes are TRBV6-2 or TRBV6-3 and TRBJ1-1, with D uncertain. DNA of the CDR3: TGTGCCAGCAGTTCGGGCAGGAACACTGAAGCTTTCTTT. This codes for CASSSGRNTEAFF.